This TCR beta chain was sequenced during a study of cytotoxic CD8 clonotypes in ibrutinib-treated CLL. For the study at large: The taking of response samples occurred after a median roughly twelve months of treatment, with a range of 6 to 36. Sequencing produced an average of 255,043 productive templates and 94,082 productive rearrangements per sample.

The CDR3 extends over 14 amino acids. Germline V gene data show CDR1 as MNHNS and CDR2 as SASEGT. The V end lost 4 bases, the J end lost 0 bases, and 10 bases lay between the germline ends. TCRdb keeps only in-frame clones here, not all; method: immunoSEQ multiplex PCR. Of about 68,000 clones detected, 70% to 90% appear once; the ten largest clones hold roughly 8%. The chain couples TRBV6-1 to TRBJ2-7, with D unclear. Sequenced material: PBMCs, taken at disease progression, from a patient treated with ibrutinib. The sequence came from a human donor with chronic lymphocytic leukemia. The CDR3 coding sequence is TGTGCCAGCAGTGTTGACGAAAACTCCTACGAGCAGTACTTC. Residues: CASSVDENSYEQYF.